This entry concerns a single TCR beta chain. Antigen specificity is unknown. CDR1 is SGHRS, CDR2 YFSETQ, per germline. Between the trimmed V and J ends, which lost 1 base and 4 bases, there was a span of 3 bases. CDR3 length: 11 amino acids. This sample stems from a study of human versus mouse CDR3 diversity and MHC coevolution. Points from the study as a whole: Clonal inequality was lowest in two of the three human donors.

Sequenced by immunoSEQ multiplex PCR; TCRdb stores in-frame clones only, minus some. This sample yields some 80,000 clones, of which less than 95% are seen a single time; less than 0.16% belongs to the top ten. Sequencing used naive CD4+ T cells from blood. Specified subset: CD45RO-negative CD62L-positive naive CD4 T cells. The sequence was obtained from a person aged 30 to 69 in good health. The genes are TRBV5-1 and TRBJ2-7; the D is unclear. The CDR3 DNA sequence: TGCGCCAGCAGCTTGCAGTACGAGCAGTACTTC. Protein product: CASSLQYEQYF. The complete variable domain, with remaining parts taken from reference TRBV5-1 and TRBJ2-7, reads KAGVTQTPRYLIKTRGQQVTLSCSPISGHRSVSWYQQTPGQGLQFLFEYFSETQRNKGNFPGRFSGRQFSNSRSEMNVSTLELGDSALYLCASSLQYEQYFGPGTRLTVT.